This TCR beta chain was identified in a study of human T cells and chemical hapten exposure. Study in general: On roughly 2 cm by roughly 2 cm of upper inner arm skin, sensitization was performed with 2% DPC. General study points: Sensitizing with DPC caused no change in TCRs above 1 in 1000 frequency. A positive correlation with patch test score was shown by PT1 expanded TCR counts.

CDR1 and CDR2 from the germline V gene are SQVTM and ANQGSEA. This CDR3 region has 11 residues. Trimming pared 6 bases from V and 5 bases from J, leaving 10 bases between. Time point specified: pre-sensitization, week 0. Treatment denoted: therapeutic diphenylcyclopropenone sensitization with weekly scalp DPC. This clonotype was found many times. Its target is unknown. TCRdb independently ran MiXCR on the RACE reads; one entry per CDR3 protein. This sample has 65,000 to 90,000 distinct CDR3 sequences, with 14% found just once. The material was whole blood, obtained in connection with sensitization to the hapten diphenylcyclopropenone (DPC). The V and J genes are TRBV29-1 and TRBJ2-5; no clear D. The TCR was taken from a woman aged 50 to 65 with alopecia areata. Some clones in this sample may be carry-over from other donors' samples. CDR3 sequence: CSVVGAETQYF. CDR3 sequence (DNA): TGCAGCGTCGTGGGTGCGGAGACCCAGTACTTC.